Ten or more counts support the clone carrying this T cell receptor (beta chain). Its target is unknown. A junction end diverges from the germline sequence, so it may reflect a read error. From RNA, the CDR3 regions of TCR beta chains were amplified and sequenced. RT-PCR was first run with HTBI primers, then multiplex PCR in a second round. TCRdb re-analysed the multiplex PCR reads in MiXCR, keeping a single row per CDR3 protein. The table includes 400,000 to 500,000 distinct CDR3 sequences, around 20% detected once. The data are from a study of Graves' ophthalmopathy and Graves' hyperthyroidism. Notes on the study in general: As the model predicted ophthalmopathy progression, it achieved a sensitivity of 70.59% and a specificity of 72.22%. Built on 13 signatures, a model told ophthalmopathy apart from stable hyperthyroidism with over 85% sensitivity and roughly 80% specificity.

CDR1 and CDR2 (germline): SSHAT, FNYEAQ (reference sequence). The CDR3 runs to 13 residues. The clonotype was recovered from a woman younger than 35 with stable Graves' hyperthyroidism. The genes are TRBV7-7 and TRBJ1-1; 8 positions agree with TRBD1. What was sequenced was peripheral blood. The CDR3 is CASSPRQGRKAFF. The CDR3 DNA follows: TGTGCTAGCAGCCCTCGACAGGGGCGGAAAGCTTTCTTT. Together with reference TRBV7-7 and TRBJ1-1, the CDR3 gives the full variable domain: GAGVSQSPRYKVTKRGQDVTLRCDPISSHATLYWYQQALGQGPEFLTYFNYEAQPDKSGLPSDRFSAERPEGSISTLTIQRTEQRDSAMYRCASSPRQGRKAFFGQGTRLTVV.